One and the same sample provided the 7 T cell receptor beta chains below, sequenced in a study of read filtering for tumor transcriptome and immune sequencing. Molecular barcoded adaptors covering alpha/delta and beta/gamma chains were used on roughly 400 ng RNA. TCRdb processed the reads anew with MiXCR; each CDR3 protein has one entry. Of 40,000 or so distinct CDR3 sequences in the sample, over 9.5% are singletons; the top ten hold approximately 37%. The sequenced sample consisted of a population of CD138-negative cells sorted from bone marrow. These receptor sequences come from a donor at least 40 years old with multiple myeloma.

The sample holds one count of this clonotype. The CDR3 sequence: CASSLVMASPMNTEAFF. The CDR3 DNA reads TGTGCCAGCAGCTTAGTGATGGCCAGCCCCATGAACACTGAAGCTTTCTTT. The V and J genes are TRBV7-9 and TRBJ1-1; D gene unclear. Trimming stripped 1 base from V and 0 bases from J, with 15 bases between. Looked up from germline, CDR1 is SEHNR and CDR2 is FQNEAQ (reference sequence). The length of the CDR3 is 17 residues.

This clonotype showed up many times. The chain uses TRBV29-1 and TRBJ2-2, with TRBD1 matching 7 bases. Germline CDR1 reads SQVTM; CDR2 reads ANQGSEA. The trim removed 3 bases at V and 6 bases at J, leaving 4 bases unmatched. CDR3 length equals 13 residues. CDR3 DNA: TGCAGCGTTGAGGGGACAGTGCCCGGGGAGCTGTTTTTT. It specifies CSVEGTVPGELFF.

This clonotype was counted at least ten times. This chain uses TRBV7-2 with TRBJ1-5; no clear D. The ends were cut back, 5 bases at V and 5 bases at J, with 16 bases in the middle. Germline-derived CDR1 and CDR2 are SGHTA and FQGNSA. The CDR3 runs to 15 residues. The CDR3 DNA sequence: TGTGCCAGCAGCCCGTGGGCCGCACGAGATCAGCCCCAGCATTTT. It specifies CASSPWAARDQPQHF.

This clonotype was picked up many times. This chain uses TRBV30 with TRBJ1-2; D might be TRBD1 (5 bases). V dropped 4 bases and J dropped 5 bases, with 14 bases sitting between them. The CDR3 totals 13 residues. Germline values: CDR1 GTSNPN, CDR2 SVGIG (reference sequence). The CDR3: CAWKGENGYGYTF. The CDR3 bases are TGTGCCTGGAAAGGGGAGAATGGATATGGCTACACCTTC.

Many counts were recorded for this clonotype. The genes are TRBV12-3 or TRBV12-4 and TRBJ2-7; no reliable D call. With 3 bases removed from V and 0 bases from J, the gap between germline ends came to 6 bases. The CDR3 length is 13 residues. The chain's CDR3 is CASSLYSSYEQYF. The CDR3 nucleotides read TGTGCCAGCAGTTTGTACAGCTCCTACGAGCAGTACTTC.

This clonotype was seen repeatedly, ten times or more. The CDR3 sequence: CASSRGSSDLYNEQFF. The CDR3 DNA reads as TGTGCCAGCAGTCGGGGATCTTCCGACCTCTACAATGAGCAGTTCTTC. The chain links TRBV28 to TRBJ2-1; a possible D gene is TRBD2 (5 bases). Trimming left V 5 bases short and J 3 bases short, with 17 bases between. The germline V gene encodes CDR1 MDHEN and CDR2 SYDVKM. CDR3 size: 16 residues.

At least ten counts were recorded for this clonotype. The chain uses TRBV7-6 and TRBJ2-3; no reliable D call. The CDR3 length is 13 residues. V lost 5 bases and J 3 bases, leaving 9 bases between the germline ends. CDR1 and CDR2 (germline): SGHVS, FNYEAQ. The CDR3 region is CASSLQSTDTQYF. In DNA, the CDR3 is TGTGCCAGCAGCCTCCAATCTACAGATACGCAGTATTTT.